These 10 T cell receptor beta chains were all obtained from the same sample, sequenced in a study of blood T cell repertoires in COVID-19. Sequencing used immunoSEQ multiplex PCR; TCRdb keeps in-frame clones, though not all of them. Here the sample spans around 470,000 clones, 75% to 90% being singletons. What was sequenced was peripheral blood. These receptors were collected from a man between 18 and 29 years old with COVID-19, enrolled during active disease.

The rearrangement joins TRBV7-2 to TRBJ2-1; 10 bases agree with TRBD1. This CDR3 is built from 14 residues. The J segment lost 8 bases and the V segment lost 5 bases, leaving 6 bases of the junction unmatched. The germline V gene encodes CDR1 SGHTA and CDR2 FQGNSA. The CDR3, as DNA: TGTGCCAGCAGCAGACCGGACAGGGGGTATGAGCAGTTCTTC. Translation: CASSRPDRGYEQFF.

The chain couples TRBV2 to TRBJ2-2; 8 bases match TRBD2. The CDR3 consists of 19 residues. Trimming took 3 bases from V and 2 from J; bases not matched to a gene: 14. CDR1 and CDR2 (germline): SNHLY, FYNNEI. CDR3 residues: CASSDFVSLAELNTGELFF. Here the CDR3 DNA reads TGTGCCAGCAGTGACTTCGTTTCACTAGCGGAACTTAACACCGGGGAGCTGTTTTTT.

The chain recombines TRBV7-9 with TRBJ2-1; 7 bases map to TRBD2. CDR3 length equals 14 residues. In germline, CDR1 is SEHNR, CDR2 FQNEAQ (reference sequence). J gave up 9 bases and V 2 bases, and 7 bases lay outside the gene matches. The CDR3 protein is CASSLSAGVGEQFF. CDR3 DNA: TGTGCCAGCAGCTTATCGGCGGGAGTTGGTGAGCAGTTCTTC.

This chain links TRBV19 with TRBJ2-2, with D possibly being TRBD1 (5 bases). CDR3 length: 13 residues. Germline V lookup: CDR1 LNHDA, CDR2 SQIVND (reference sequence). Trimming left V 6 bases short and J 5 bases short, with 10 bases between. Here the CDR3 DNA reads TGTGCCAGTAGCCACCAGGGAACCGGGGAGCTGTTTTTT. This gives the protein CASSHQGTGELFF. The full variable domain, completed using reference TRBV19 and TRBJ2-2, is DGGITQSPKYLFRKEGQNVTLSCEQNLNHDAMYWYRQDPGQGLRLIYYSQIVNDFQKGDIAEGYSVSREKKESFPLTVTSAQKNPTAFYLCASSHQGTGELFFGEGSRLTVL.

J is TRBJ2-7 and V is TRBV7-8, with 12 bases fitting TRBD1. Germline V lookup: CDR1 SGHVS, CDR2 FQNEAQ. V lost 5 bases, J lost 3 bases, and 5 bases stayed unmatched. There are 15 residues in the CDR3. The CDR3 protein is CASSRGTGGYYEQYF. The CDR3 region has the DNA TGTGCCAGCAGCCGTGGGACAGGGGGCTACTACGAGCAGTACTTC. The entire variable domain, with the rest obtained from reference TRBV7-8 and TRBJ2-7, is as follows: GAGVSQSPRYKVAKRGQDVALRCDPISGHVSLFWYQQALGQGPEFLTYFQNEAQLDKSGLPSDRFFAERPEGSVSTLKIQRTQQEDSAVYLCASSRGTGGYYEQYFGPGTRLTVT.

CDR3: CASSAESNTGELFF. CDR3 sequence (DNA): TGTGCCAGCTCAGCGGAGTCGAACACCGGGGAGCTGTTTTTT. The J gene is TRBJ2-2, the V gene TRBV18, with D unresolved. Per the germline V gene, CDR1 is KGHSH and CDR2 is LQKENI. The CDR3 is made up of 14 amino acids. V lost 5 bases to trimming and J lost 0 bases, with 7 bases between them.

The V gene is TRBV6-1, the J gene TRBJ1-1; no firm D call. V was shortened by 2 bases and J by 4 bases, with 8 bases between the two germline ends. The CDR3 is 13 amino acids. Germline loops: CDR1 MNHNS, CDR2 SASEGT. The CDR3 loop reads CASSEIQVTEAFF. The CDR3 DNA follows: TGTGCCAGCAGTGAAATCCAGGTCACTGAAGCTTTCTTT.

In DNA form, the CDR3 reads TGTGCCATATGGGGGCCCAATGAGCAGTTCTTC. Residues: CAIWGPNEQFF. The gene calls are TRBV19 and TRBJ2-1, with D perhaps matching TRBD1 (6 bases). The germline V gene encodes CDR1 LNHDA and CDR2 SQIVND (reference sequence). This CDR3 has 11 amino acids. Trimming removed 10 bases at V and 6 bases at J, with 10 bases between.

This chain uses TRBV2 with TRBJ1-2; D remains unclear. The CDR3 totals 12 residues. V dropped 4 bases and J dropped 8 bases, with 11 bases sitting between them. Germline V gene lookup returns CDR1 SNHLY and CDR2 FYNNEI. The CDR3, as DNA: TGTGCCAGCAGTGCAGCCACATACGGCTACACCTTC. Its protein is CASSAATYGYTF.

The rearrangement joins TRBV7-2 to TRBJ2-1, with TRBD1 as a possible D gene (6 bases). The CDR3 spans 13 residues. V dropped 3 bases and J dropped 7 bases, with 10 bases sitting between them. CDR1 SGHTA and CDR2 FQGNSA come from the germline V gene. In nucleotides, the CDR3 is TGTGCCAGCAGCTTTCAGAGGGGGAATGAGCAGTTCTTC. Encoded protein: CASSFQRGNEQFF.